This entry lists 25 T cell receptor beta chains sequenced from one sample in a study of T cells in Graves' hyperthyroidism and ophthalmopathy. Regions amplified from RNA transcripts were the TCR beta CDR3 regions. HTBI primers were the set used in a first-round RT-PCR of the TCR CDR3. TCRdb re-called the multiplex PCR reads through MiXCR, storing one row per CDR3 protein. The table has 310,000 or so distinct CDR3 sequences, approximately 15% seen once. Sequencing input: blood. The receptors stem from a woman aged 55-69 years with Graves' ophthalmopathy.

This clonotype was recorded at least ten times. Compared with germline, one end of the junction differs, possibly owing to a read error. The rearrangement uses TRBV6-1 and TRBJ2-5; 8 bases are a match to TRBD2. The CDR3 sequence is 13 residues long. The germline V gene has CDR1 MNHNS and CDR2 SASEGT. CDR3 sequence: CASRLTSEEPQYF. As DNA, the CDR3 is TGTGCCAGCAGGCTGACTAGCGAAGAGCCCCAGTACTTC.

This clonotype has ten or more counts. The chain's CDR3 is CASTRTGNYGYTF. The CDR3 nucleotides read TGTGCCAGCACACGGACAGGGAACTATGGCTACACCTTC. The chain links TRBV12-3 or TRBV12-4 to TRBJ1-2, with 8 positions matching TRBD1. With 7 bases clipped from V and 2 bases from J, the junction kept 3 bases outside the gene matches. The CDR3 contains 13 residues.

This clonotype was detected many times. The V gene is TRBV7-2, the J gene TRBJ2-7; a possible D gene is TRBD2 (6 bases). The CDR3 loop spans 14 amino acids. Trimming pared 8 bases from V and 0 bases from J, leaving 14 bases between. CDR1 and CDR2 (germline): SGHTA, FQGNSA. The CDR3 bases are TGTGCCAGCCTTCGGGACTGGAACTCCTACGAGCAGTACTTC. Protein sequence: CASLRDWNSYEQYF.

This clonotype was detected ten times or more. The rearrangement uses TRBV29-1 and TRBJ2-5; maybe TRBD1 (6 bases). This CDR3 contains 13 residues. The V gene's germline CDR1 is SQVTM and CDR2 ANQGSEA. V lost 3 bases to trimming and J lost 1 base, with 9 bases between them. This CDR3 is CSVETGPQETQYF. CDR3 in DNA: TGCAGCGTTGAGACAGGACCCCAAGAGACCCAGTACTTC. The full variable domain, completed using reference TRBV29-1 and TRBJ2-5, is SAVISQKPSRDICQRGTSLTIQCQVDSQVTMMFWYRQQPGQSLTLIATANQGSEATYESGFVIDKFPISRPNLTFSTLTVSNMSPEDSSIYLCSVETGPQETQYFGPGTRLLVL.

The CDR3 DNA reads as TGTGCCACCGAGGGGAATAGAGATACGCAGTATTTT. This translates into CATEGNRDTQYF. The gene calls are TRBV24-1 and TRBJ2-3, with D perhaps TRBD1 or TRBD2 (5 bases each). CDR1 and CDR2 (germline): KGHDR, SFDVKD. V lost 9 bases, J lost 5 bases, and 11 bases lay in between. The CDR3 is 12 residues long.

In its sample, this clonotype was seen many times. V and J are TRBV12-3 or TRBV12-4 and TRBJ2-2, with TRBD1 matching 9 bases. The CDR3 length is 15 residues. Losses at the gene ends were 6 bases for V and 5 bases for J; bases not matched to a gene: 7. This chain's CDR3 is CASRSGQGTTGELFF. For the CDR3, the DNA is TGTGCCAGCAGGTCTGGACAGGGGACGACCGGGGAGCTGTTTTTT.

This clonotype was counted many times. V gene TRBV7-9 combines with J gene TRBJ1-1, with a weak D call TRBD1 (5 bases). V was shortened by 6 bases and J by 5 bases, with 16 bases between the two germline ends. Germline V gene sequence: CDR1 SEHNR, CDR2 FQNEAQ (reference sequence). The CDR3 is made up of 14 amino acids. CDR3: CASRDSGRGTEAFF. The CDR3 nucleotides are TGTGCCAGCAGGGACTCGGGGCGTGGGACTGAAGCTTTCTTT.

V is TRBV7-8 and J is TRBJ1-1; tentatively, D is TRBD1 (6 bases). Germline CDR1 is SGHVS and CDR2 is FQNEAQ. The CDR3 runs 16 residues. Trimming took off 4 bases at V and 1 base at J, with 16 bases between the two ends. Here the CDR3 reads CASSSKDSHTNTEAFF. The CDR3 region has the DNA TGTGCCAGCAGCTCCAAGGACAGCCACACGAACACTGAAGCTTTCTTT.

A note on this clonotype: A much larger clonotype is one base distant, so this may be a read error. CDR3 sequence (DNA): TGCAGTGCTAGTTGGCAGGGAAGGTTAGATACGCAGTATTTT. Residues: CSASWQGRLDTQYF. The chain recombines TRBV20-1 with TRBJ2-3, with a possible D match to TRBD1 (5 bases). The CDR3 length is 14 residues. V was cut by 3 bases and J by 5 bases, with 15 bases left in between. The germline V gene has CDR1 DFQATT and CDR2 SNEGSKA (reference sequence).

The chain recombines TRBV20-1 with TRBJ1-2, with 7 bases lining up with TRBD1. CDR1 and CDR2 (germline): DFQATT, SNEGSKA (reference sequence). The junction had 14 bases not matched to a gene; V was cut back by 3 bases and J by 4 bases. CDR3 size: 16 residues. The CDR3 nucleotides are TGCAGTGCTAGTCTTCGGGCGGGACAGAATTCCTATGGCTACACCTTC. Translating it yields CSASLRAGQNSYGYTF.

This clonotype showed up many times. The rearrangement joins TRBV7-9 to TRBJ2-7; 12 nucleotides line up with TRBD1. Germline V gene lookup returns CDR1 SEHNR and CDR2 FQNEAQ (reference sequence). With 8 bases clipped from V and 4 bases from J, the junction kept 6 bases outside the gene matches. This CDR3 has 14 residues. The CDR3 loop reads CASGDRGLVYEQYF. The CDR3 DNA reads TGTGCCAGCGGGGACAGGGGGCTTGTTTACGAGCAGTACTTC.

There are many counts of this clonotype. The chain joins TRBV6-2 or TRBV6-3 to TRBJ1-1; no firm D call. The germline V and J ends were trimmed by 7 bases and 5 bases, with 14 bases remaining between them. In germline, CDR1 is MNHEY, CDR2 SVGEGT. This CDR3 has 13 amino acids. CDR3 in amino acids: CASTWGLHTEAFF. CDR3 nucleotides: TGTGCCAGCACATGGGGATTACATACTGAAGCTTTCTTT.

J is TRBJ1-4 and V is TRBV7-8; possibly TRBD1 for D (5 bases). From germline, CDR1 is SGHVS and CDR2 FQNEAQ. V was clipped by 0 bases and J by 3 bases, with 8 bases between them. CDR3 length equals 15 residues. The CDR3 region is CASSLAEGPNEKLFF. The CDR3 DNA is TGTGCCAGCAGCTTAGCGGAGGGACCTAATGAAAAACTGTTTTTT.

Many counts were recorded for this clonotype. The V gene is TRBV12-3 or TRBV12-4, the J gene TRBJ1-2; D may be TRBD1 (6 bases). The CDR3 has 15 amino acids. V lost 6 bases, J lost 0 bases, and 14 bases lay in between. The CDR3 region has the DNA TGTGCCAGCAGCTCCACAGGGATCGCTAACTATGGCTACACCTTC. It codes for CASSSTGIANYGYTF.

With regard to this clonotype: At one boundary the junction diverges from the germline segment, which might be a read error. J is TRBJ1-2 and V is TRBV2; D not resolved. Per germline, CDR1 SNHLY and CDR2 FYNNEI. The CDR3 covers 12 residues. CDR3 DNA sequence: TGTGCCAGCAGTTCGGCGGGCTATAGCTACACCTTC. This gives the protein CASSSAGYSYTF.

This clonotype has more than one count but fewer than ten. This chain uses TRBV10-1 with TRBJ2-2, with no clear D. Germline values: CDR1 WNHNN, CDR2 SYGVQD (reference sequence). CDR3 length: 16 residues. The V gene lost 3 bases and the J gene lost 1 base, with 12 bases spanning the gap. CDR3: CASSDPKTGNTGELFF. DNA of the CDR3: TGCGCCAGCAGTGATCCCAAAACCGGGAACACCGGGGAGCTGTTTTTT.

V usage is TRBV29-1 and J usage is TRBJ1-2; no firm D call. V dropped 4 bases and J dropped 8 bases, with 11 bases sitting between them. The CDR3 sequence is 11 residues long. CDR1 is SQVTM and CDR2 is ANQGSEA in the germline V gene. In nucleotides, the CDR3 is TGCAGCGTTGTCGGGGTATCGGGCTACACCTTC. Translated, it gives CSVVGVSGYTF.

The rearrangement uses TRBV9 and TRBJ1-4; no reliable D call. CDR1 is SGDLS and CDR2 is YYNGEE in the germline V gene. Trimming removed 4 bases from V and 6 bases from J, with 16 bases in between. The CDR3 is 15 amino acids. The CDR3 protein is CASSSSGVSYEKLFF. The CDR3 DNA reads TGTGCCAGCAGCTCCTCAGGTGTATCGTATGAAAAACTGTTTTTT.

In this sample, this clonotype turned up a few times. The rearrangement links TRBV4-1 to TRBJ2-7; D perhaps matches TRBD1 (6 bases). This CDR3 comprises 13 residues. V was pared by 8 bases and J by 5 bases, with 16 bases between. Germline V gene lookup returns CDR1 MGHRA and CDR2 YSYEKL. CDR3 residues: CASGQRGSNEQYF. The CDR3 nucleotides read TGCGCCAGCGGGCAAAGGGGGAGTAACGAGCAGTACTTC.

This clonotype occurred many times. J is TRBJ2-7 and V is TRBV7-6; 8 nucleotides align to TRBD2. Per germline, CDR1 SGHVS and CDR2 FNYEAQ. The CDR3 sequence is 19 residues long. V lost 3 bases and J lost 5; bases outside the gene matches: 21. The CDR3 sequence: CASSFPGAGGGTLLDEQYF. Here the CDR3 DNA reads TGTGCCAGCAGCTTCCCAGGGGCGGGAGGAGGGACGCTTCTGGACGAGCAGTACTTC.

This clonotype was counted ten times or more. The CDR3 loop reads CASSPYGAASYEQYF. In nucleotides, the CDR3 is TGTGCCAGCAGCCCCTATGGTGCAGCCTCCTACGAGCAGTACTTC. The V gene is TRBV3-1, the J gene TRBJ2-7; D gene ambiguous. The CDR3 spans 15 residues. Trimming pared 4 bases from V and 0 bases from J, leaving 13 bases between. Looked up from germline, CDR1 is LGHDT and CDR2 is YNNKEL (reference sequence).

V and J are TRBV29-1 and TRBJ2-7; possibly TRBD1 for D (6 bases). The CDR3 extends over 11 amino acids. Germline V gene data show CDR1 as SQVTM and CDR2 as ANQGSEA. Trimming removed 8 bases at V and 6 bases at J, with 14 bases between. The CDR3 region has the DNA TGCAGCATTCTACAGGGTTTCGAGCAGTACTTC. Amino acids: CSILQGFEQYF.

Note on this clonotype: A clone one base away is much larger, so this may be a read error. V and J are TRBV7-9 and TRBJ2-3; tentative D call: TRBD1 (5 bases). V lost 5 bases to trimming and J lost 7 bases, with 16 bases between them. The CDR3 is 14 amino acids. The V gene's germline CDR1 is SEHNR and CDR2 FQNEAQ (reference sequence). In nucleotides, the CDR3 is TGTGCCAGCAGCCCCGACTGCAGGGTAAATACGCAGTATTTT. Residues: CASSPDCRVNTQYF.

The genes are TRBV2 and TRBJ1-3; the D is unclear. V lost 7 bases and J lost 0, with 4 bases in between. Looked up from germline, CDR1 is SNHLY and CDR2 is FYNNEI. This CDR3 comprises 12 residues. The CDR3 here is CASTFSGNTIYF. In DNA, the CDR3 is TGTGCCAGCACCTTCTCTGGAAACACCATATATTTT.

This clonotype was seen more than once but under ten times. The V gene is TRBV29-1, the J gene TRBJ2-1; 7 bases are shared with TRBD2. Per the germline V gene, CDR1 is SQVTM and CDR2 is ANQGSEA. Losses at the gene ends were 3 bases for V and 5 bases for J; bases not matched to a gene: 7. The CDR3 runs to 14 residues. CDR3 bases: TGCAGCGTTGAGCGGGAGCTCCCCCACAATGAGCAGTTCTTC. Protein product: CSVERELPHNEQFF.